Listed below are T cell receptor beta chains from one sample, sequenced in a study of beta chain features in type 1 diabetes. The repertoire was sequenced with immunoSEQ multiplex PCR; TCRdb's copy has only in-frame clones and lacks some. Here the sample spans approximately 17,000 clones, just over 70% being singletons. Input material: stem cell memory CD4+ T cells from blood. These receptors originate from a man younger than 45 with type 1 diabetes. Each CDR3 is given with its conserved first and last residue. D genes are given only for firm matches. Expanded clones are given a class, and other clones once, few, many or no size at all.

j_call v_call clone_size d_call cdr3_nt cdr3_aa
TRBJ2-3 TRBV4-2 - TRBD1 TGTGCCAGCAGCCAAGGAACGGGGACAGGGGGAGATACGCAGTATTTT CASSQGTGTGGDTQYF
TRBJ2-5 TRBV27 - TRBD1 TGTGCCAGCAGTCCGCTAGGACAGGGGGCCCAAGAGACCCAGTACTTC CASSPLGQGAQETQYF
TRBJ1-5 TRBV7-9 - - TGTGCCAGCAGCGTGGACAGTAGCAATCAGCCCCAGCATTTT CASSVDSSNQPQHF
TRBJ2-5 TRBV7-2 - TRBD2 TGTGCCAGCAGCAACCCCCGGGGGGGCGGAGAGACCCAGTACTTC CASSNPRGGGETQYF
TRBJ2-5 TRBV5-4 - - TGTGCCAGCAGCTTGGACTGGCAAGAGACCCAGTACTTC CASSLDWQETQYF
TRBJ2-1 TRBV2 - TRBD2 TGTGCCAGCAGTGAAGTTCGGACTAGCGGGGGCCCGTGGGAGTTCTTC CASSEVRTSGGPWEFF
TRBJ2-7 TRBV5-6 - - TGTGCCAGCAGCTTGCTATATTCTCCTAGCTCCTACGAGCAGTACTTC CASSLLYSPSSYEQYF
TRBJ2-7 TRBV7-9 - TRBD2 TGTGCCAGCAGCCCTACGGGGGGGAAGGCCTACGAGCAGTACTTC CASSPTGGKAYEQYF
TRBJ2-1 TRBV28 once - TGTGCCAGCAGCTCCTCGGCAGCGGTGAGCTACTACAATGAGCAGTTCTTC CASSSSAAVSYYNEQFF
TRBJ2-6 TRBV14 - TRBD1 TGTGCCAGCAAGCAGGGACAGGGGGTAACTGGGGCCAACGTCCTGACTTTC CASKQGQGVTGANVLTF
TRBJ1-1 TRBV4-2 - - TGTGCCAGCAGCCAGCACAGGGAATCTGAAGCTTTCTTT CASSQHRESEAFF
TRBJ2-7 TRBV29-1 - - TGCAGCGTTCGTCGAGAGCCCCAGGGGGGCGAGCAGTACTTC CSVRREPQGGEQYF
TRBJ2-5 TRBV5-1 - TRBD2 TGCGCCAGCAGCTTAGCAAGAGAGGCTAGCGGCCAAGAGACCCAGTACTTC CASSLAREASGQETQYF
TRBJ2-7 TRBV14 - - TGTGCCAGCAGCCAAGATCTGCTAAATTCCTACGAGCAGTACTTC CASSQDLLNSYEQYF
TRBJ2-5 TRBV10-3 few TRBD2 TGTGCCATCAGTGCTGTGCTAGCGGGGATTGAGACCCAGTACTTC CAISAVLAGIETQYF
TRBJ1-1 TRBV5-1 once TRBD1 TGCGCCAGCAGCGGGGGGACAGGGGAGAACGCTGAAGCTTTCTTT CASSGGTGENAEAFF
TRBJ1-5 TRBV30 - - TGTGCCTGGAGCAATCAGGGGTATCAGCCCCAGCATTTT CAWSNQGYQPQHF
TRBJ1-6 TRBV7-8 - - TGTGCCAGCAGCTTAGAGGCAGGGAGGTCCTATAATTCACCCCTCCACTTT CASSLEAGRSYNSPLHF
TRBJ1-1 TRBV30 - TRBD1 TGTGCCTGGACGATGACAGGGTCTACTGAAGCTTTCTTT CAWTMTGSTEAFF
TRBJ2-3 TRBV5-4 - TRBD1 TGTGCCAGCAGCTCGGGACAGGGAACAGATACGCAGTATTTT CASSSGQGTDTQYF
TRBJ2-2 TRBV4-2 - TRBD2 TGTGCCAGCAGCCAAGAATACCAGACTAGCAGTTACACCGGGGAGCTGTTTTTT CASSQEYQTSSYTGELFF
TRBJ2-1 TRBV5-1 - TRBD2 TGCGCCAGCAGCTTGGTGCTTCAGCGGGGGGGCCGTGATGAGCAGTTCTTC CASSLVLQRGGRDEQFF
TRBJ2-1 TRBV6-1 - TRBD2 TGTGCCAGCAGAAAGGGTAGCGGGGGCTACAATGAGCAGTTCTTC CASRKGSGGYNEQFF
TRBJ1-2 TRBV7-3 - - TGTGCCAGCAGCCCCCGGTTGGGTGGTAGACAGGCTGGCTACACCTTC CASSPRLGGRQAGYTF
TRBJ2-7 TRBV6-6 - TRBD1 TGTGCCAGCAGTTTTTACAGGGGATACGAGCAGTACTTC CASSFYRGYEQYF
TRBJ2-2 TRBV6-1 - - TGTGCCAGCAATCCATTGGACAGCCCCACCGGGGAGCTGTTTTTT CASNPLDSPTGELFF
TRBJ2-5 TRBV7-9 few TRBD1 TGTGCCAGCACCCCCCGAGGGTACAGGGGTCTAGAGACCCAGTACTTC CASTPRGYRGLETQYF
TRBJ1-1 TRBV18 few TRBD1 TGTGCCAGCTCACCAAGCAGGGGGGCAAACGAAGCTTTCTTT CASSPSRGANEAFF
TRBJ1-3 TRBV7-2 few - TGTGCCAGCAGCTCATCAGTCGGAAACACCATATATTTT CASSSSVGNTIYF